The 3 T cell receptor beta chains below all came from one sample that was sequenced in a study of T cells in localized non-small cell lung cancer. Produced via immunoSEQ multiplex PCR; TCRdb's table is partial and in-frame only. The table lists about 77,000 clones, 88% of them singletons, with about 20% in the top ten. Sequenced here: peripheral blood, sampled before any cancer treatment. The receptors were sampled from a woman between 40 and 69 years old with stage I squamous cell lung carcinoma.

This clone was seen a single time. The chain links TRBV30 to TRBJ2-5; weak D call: TRBD1 (5 bases). V was clipped by 0 bases and J by 7 bases, with 15 bases between them. The V gene's germline CDR1 is GTSNPN and CDR2 SVGIG (reference sequence). The CDR3 length is 14 residues. In DNA, the CDR3 is TGTGCCTGGAGTGTGGACACGGGCTTCGGGACCCAGTACTTC. Protein product: CAWSVDTGFGTQYF.

The J gene is TRBJ2-5, the V gene TRBV4-1; perhaps TRBD2 as D (5 bases). The CDR3 consists of 16 residues. The V end was cut by 0 bases, the J end by 5 bases, with 16 bases between. The germline CDR1 and CDR2 sequences are MGHRA and YSYEKL. CDR3 loop: CASSQETRLAGETQYF. CDR3 nucleotides: TGCGCCAGCAGCCAAGAGACTCGGCTAGCCGGCGAGACCCAGTACTTC.

The chain is built from TRBV29-1 and TRBJ2-4, with a possible D match to TRBD2 (5 bases). The V end lost 0 bases, the J end lost 7 bases, and 7 bases lay between the germline ends. Germline CDR1 is SQVTM and CDR2 is ANQGSEA. CDR3 length: 12 residues. CDR3 in amino acids: CSVEDTGNIQYF. The CDR3 DNA sequence: TGCAGCGTTGAAGATACGGGGAACATTCAGTACTTC.